The 25 T cell receptor beta chains listed next were all sequenced from one sample in a study of CD8 T cells in Susac syndrome. An input of roughly 0.5 to 1 ug of RNA was subjected to reverse transcription using random hexamers. TCRdb processed the immunoSEQ multiplex PCR reads anew with MiXCR; each CDR3 protein has one entry. The table shows about 160,000 distinct CDR3 sequences, with about 91% occurring only once. The specimen sequenced was CD4+ T cells from PBMCs. Receptor source: a human donor in good health.

The V gene is TRBV19, the J gene TRBJ1-2, with D hard to call. CDR1 and CDR2 (germline): LNHDA, SQIVND (reference sequence). Trimming shortened V by 9 bases and J by 8 bases, and 16 bases separated the two germline ends. The CDR3 spans 12 residues. The CDR3 DNA reads as TGTGCCAGCCGCCTGCCCCGGGAGGGCTACACCTTC. Its translation: CASRLPREGYTF.

The rearrangement joins TRBV4-3 to TRBJ1-2; 10 bases align to TRBD1. Germline loops: CDR1 LGHNA, CDR2 YSLEER. V dropped 0 bases and J dropped 8; count of bases not matched to a gene: 9. CDR3 length: 16 residues. The DNA for the CDR3 is TGCGCCAGCAGCCAAGAGCCGGGACAGGGGCAGGGGGGCTACACCTTC. Translated: CASSQEPGQGQGGYTF.

This clonotype was detected only once. The chain combines TRBV7-2 with TRBJ2-1, with D possibly TRBD2 on 6 matching bases. Trimming stripped 1 base from V and 6 bases from J, with 16 bases between. Germline assignment: CDR1 SGHTA and CDR2 FQGNSA. CDR3 length: 16 amino acids. The CDR3 is CASSLVGTGGINEQFF. As DNA, the CDR3 is TGTGCCAGCAGCTTAGTTGGGACTGGGGGGATCAATGAGCAGTTCTTC.

The chain has TRBV6-4 and TRBJ1-5; 7 positions match TRBD1. V shed 7 bases, J shed 1 base, and the junction held 16 bases outside the gene matches. This CDR3 has 18 residues. The germline V gene encodes CDR1 MRHNA and CDR2 SNTAGT. CDR3 in DNA: TGTGCCAGCATTTCGAGGGGAGGGGGCGCATCAAGCAATCAGCCCCAGCATTTT. Translating gives CASISRGGGASSNQPQHF.

The rearrangement uses TRBV18 and TRBJ2-5; weak D call: TRBD1 (6 bases). Germline lookup yields CDR1 KGHSH and CDR2 LQKENI. V lost 3 bases and J lost 0, with 17 bases in between. The CDR3 runs 17 residues. DNA for the CDR3: TGTGCCAGCTCACCCCCCAGGGGCGAATCGTACCAAGAGACCCAGTACTTC. This encodes CASSPPRGESYQETQYF.

The genes are TRBV19 and TRBJ1-1; tentatively, D is TRBD1 (5 bases). CDR1 is LNHDA, CDR2 SQIVND, per germline (reference sequence). The CDR3 loop spans 14 amino acids. V was trimmed by 10 bases and J by 3 bases, leaving 18 bases between them. CDR3 protein: CATYVPGLYTEAFF. CDR3 in DNA: TGTGCCACATACGTTCCGGGACTATACACTGAAGCTTTCTTT.

This chain's CDR3 is CSARDRGSSYNSPLHF. The CDR3 bases are TGCAGTGCTAGAGATAGGGGCAGCTCCTATAATTCACCCCTCCACTTT. This rearrangement joins TRBV20-1 to TRBJ1-6, with D maybe TRBD1 (5 bases). The germline V gene encodes CDR1 DFQATT and CDR2 SNEGSKA (reference sequence). The V end lost 0 bases, the J end lost 0 bases, and 9 bases lay between the germline ends. CDR3 size: 16 residues.

The chain uses TRBV29-1 and TRBJ2-1; maybe TRBD2 (6 bases). Looked up from germline, CDR1 is SQVTM and CDR2 is ANQGSEA. V lost 7 bases, J lost 6 bases, and 19 bases lay in between. The CDR3 covers 14 residues. Here the CDR3 DNA reads TGCAGCGCCGATAGCGGAAGGGGTGGCAATGAGCAGTTCTTC. It translates to CSADSGRGGNEQFF.

This chain uses TRBV19 with TRBJ1-1, with D tentatively TRBD1 (6 bases). CDR1 and CDR2 from the germline V gene are LNHDA and SQIVND (reference sequence). Trimming took off 1 base at V and 6 bases at J, with 9 bases between the two ends. CDR3 length equals 13 residues. CDR3 loop: CASSIVGGAEAFF. CDR3 bases: TGTGCCAGTAGTATAGTCGGGGGCGCTGAAGCTTTCTTT.

This clonotype was observed once. The gene calls are TRBV28 and TRBJ2-1; D ambiguous. Trimming cost V 6 bases and J 5 bases, with 8 bases left between them. The CDR3 runs 12 residues. Germline V gene sequence: CDR1 MDHEN, CDR2 SYDVKM. The CDR3 nucleotides are TGTGCCAGCAGCGGCGACCACAATGAGCAGTTCTTC. This translates into CASSGDHNEQFF.

The rearrangement uses TRBV3-1 and TRBJ1-2; TRBD1 is a possible D gene (6 bases). The CDR3 consists of 13 residues. V was pared by 4 bases and J by 6 bases, with 12 bases between. From germline, CDR1 is LGHDT and CDR2 YNNKEL (reference sequence). CDR3 loop: CASSRRTADGYTF. As DNA, the CDR3 is TGTGCCAGCAGCCGCCGGACAGCAGATGGCTACACCTTC.

This chain links TRBV5-6 with TRBJ2-6; D unclear. This CDR3 is built from 14 residues. Germline assignment: CDR1 SGHDT and CDR2 YYEEEE. V dropped 2 bases and J dropped 0 bases, with 3 bases sitting between them. The CDR3 nucleotides are TGTGCCAGCAGCTTCGGCTCTGGGGCCAACGTCCTGACTTTC. Translated, it gives CASSFGSGANVLTF.

The chain joins TRBV7-6 to TRBJ2-7, with D tentatively TRBD2 (6 bases). The V gene lost 1 base and the J gene lost 0 bases, with 13 bases spanning the gap. This CDR3 contains 16 residues. Germline lookup yields CDR1 SGHVS and CDR2 FNYEAQ. The CDR3 bases are TGTGCCAGCAGCTTAGGGCAGGAGGGCTACTCCTACGAGCAGTACTTC. It specifies CASSLGQEGYSYEQYF.

The gene calls are TRBV29-1 and TRBJ1-2; D remains unclear. The length of the CDR3 is 13 residues. The germline V gene encodes CDR1 SQVTM and CDR2 ANQGSEA. V was trimmed by 5 bases and J by 2 bases, leaving 12 bases between them. CDR3 amino acids: CSVTRPANYGYTF. CDR3 coding DNA: TGCAGCGTTACCCGGCCGGCCAACTATGGCTACACCTTC. The full variable domain, in which reference TRBV29-1 and TRBJ1-2 provide the parts outside the CDR3, is SAVISQKPSRDICQRGTSLTIQCQVDSQVTMMFWYRQQPGQSLTLIATANQGSEATYESGFVIDKFPISRPNLTFSTLTVSNMSPEDSSIYLCSVTRPANYGYTFGSGTRLTVV.

This chain links TRBV2 with TRBJ2-5; D ambiguous. V was shortened by 3 bases and J by 1 base, with 6 bases between the two germline ends. This CDR3 region has 13 residues. The germline V gene encodes CDR1 SNHLY and CDR2 FYNNEI. CDR3 protein: CASSDNSQETQYF. The CDR3 nucleotides read TGTGCCAGCAGTGACAACAGCCAAGAGACCCAGTACTTC.

This chain uses TRBV29-1 with TRBJ1-1; 11 nucleotides match TRBD1. With 6 bases clipped from V and 10 bases from J, the junction kept 1 base outside the gene matches. This CDR3 has 10 residues. Germline CDR1 reads SQVTM; CDR2 reads ANQGSEA. CDR3 residues: CSVGQGVAFF. The CDR3 nucleotides are TGCAGCGTGGGACAGGGGGTAGCTTTCTTT.

V usage is TRBV27 and J usage is TRBJ2-7, with D possibly matching TRBD1 (6 bases). CDR1 MNHEY and CDR2 SMNVEV come from the germline V gene (reference sequence). V was clipped by 2 bases and J by 4 bases, with 18 bases between them. This CDR3 region has 16 residues. In DNA form, the CDR3 reads TGTGCCAGCAGTTTACGGGCCCCGGGACACCGATACGAGCAGTACTTC. The encoded protein is CASSLRAPGHRYEQYF.

The chain combines TRBV7-8 with TRBJ2-7, with a tentative D call TRBD1 (7 bases). The CDR3 has 15 residues. The V end was cut by 0 bases, the J end by 5 bases, with 14 bases between. Per the germline V gene, CDR1 is SGHVS and CDR2 is FQNEAQ. CDR3 in amino acids: CASSLAYQGGNEQYF. The CDR3, as DNA: TGTGCCAGCAGCTTAGCGTACCAGGGGGGTAACGAGCAGTACTTC.

The rearrangement joins TRBV7-2 to TRBJ1-3, with TRBD1 matching over 8 bases. This CDR3 is 15 amino acids long. From germline, CDR1 is SGHTA and CDR2 FQGNSA. The V gene end was trimmed by 5 bases and the J gene end by 2 bases; junction bases not matched to a gene: 5. CDR3 amino acids: CASSTRQGPGNTIYF. CDR3 DNA sequence: TGTGCCAGCAGCACAAGACAGGGGCCTGGAAACACCATATATTTT.

This sequence joins TRBV14 and TRBJ2-7; perhaps TRBD2 as D (6 bases). The CDR3 contains 16 residues. Germline CDR1 reads SGHDN; CDR2 reads FVKESK. The V gene lost 0 bases and the J gene lost 2 bases, with 14 bases spanning the gap. DNA for the CDR3: TGTGCCAGCAGCCAAGAAAGGTACGGGAGTGCCTACGAGCAGTACTTC. Translated: CASSQERYGSAYEQYF.

The rearrangement uses TRBV6-6 and TRBJ2-5; 12 bases are shared with TRBD2. Germline V gives CDR1 MNHNY, CDR2 SVGAGI (reference sequence). The CDR3 extends over 14 amino acids. With V trimmed by 8 bases and J by 4 bases, 5 bases remained unmatched. The CDR3 sequence is CASRWTSGTETQYF. CDR3 DNA: TGTGCCAGCCGGTGGACTAGCGGGACAGAGACCCAGTACTTC.

J is TRBJ1-2 and V is TRBV11-2, with D hard to call. V gave up 5 bases and J gave up 0 bases, with 16 bases separating them. The CDR3 loop spans 16 amino acids. CDR1 and CDR2 from the germline V gene are SGHAT and FQNNGV. The DNA for the CDR3 is TGTGCCAGCAGCCTCGGACCTCCAAATGCTAACTATGGCTACACCTTC. It codes for CASSLGPPNANYGYTF.

The chain is built from TRBV7-2 and TRBJ1-3; weak D call: TRBD1 (6 bases). Germline CDR1 is SGHTA and CDR2 is FQGNSA. The V and J ends lost 2 bases and 4 bases respectively, with 9 bases between them. CDR3 length: 14 residues. CDR3 region: CASSLQGQGNTIYF. CDR3 nucleotides: TGTGCCAGCAGCTTACAGGGGCAAGGAAACACCATATATTTT.

The chain joins TRBV6-2 or TRBV6-3 to TRBJ2-1; TRBD1 might be the D (6 bases). V was trimmed by 5 bases and J by 14 bases, leaving 16 bases between them. The CDR3 extends over 12 amino acids. CDR1 is MNHEY, CDR2 SVGEGT, per germline. The CDR3 bases are TGTGCCAGCAGTCCAGGGGATTACGGGGAGTTCTTC. This codes for CASSPGDYGEFF.

This rearrangement joins TRBV11-2 to TRBJ2-5; D remains ambiguous. The V end was cut by 5 bases, the J end by 2 bases, with 12 bases between. The CDR3 has 14 amino acids. Germline CDR1 SGHAT, CDR2 FQNNGV. The CDR3: CASSPGFSQETQYF. The CDR3 DNA reads as TGTGCCAGCAGCCCAGGATTTTCACAAGAGACCCAGTACTTC.